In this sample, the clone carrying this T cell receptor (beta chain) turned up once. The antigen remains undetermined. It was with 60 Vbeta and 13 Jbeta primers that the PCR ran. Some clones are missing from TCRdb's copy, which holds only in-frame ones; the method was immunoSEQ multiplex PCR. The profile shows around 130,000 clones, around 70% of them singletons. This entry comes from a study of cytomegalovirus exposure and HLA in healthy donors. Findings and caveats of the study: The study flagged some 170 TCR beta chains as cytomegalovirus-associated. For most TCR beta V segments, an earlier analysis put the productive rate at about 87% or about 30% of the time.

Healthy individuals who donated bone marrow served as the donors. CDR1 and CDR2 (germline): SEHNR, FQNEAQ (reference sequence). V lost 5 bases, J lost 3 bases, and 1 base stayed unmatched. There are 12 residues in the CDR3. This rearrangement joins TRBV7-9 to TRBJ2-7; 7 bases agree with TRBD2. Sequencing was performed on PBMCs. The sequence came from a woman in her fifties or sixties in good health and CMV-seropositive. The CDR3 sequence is CASSRDYYEQYF. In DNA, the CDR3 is TGTGCCAGCAGCCGGGACTACTACGAGCAGTACTTC.